This T cell receptor (beta chain) comes out of a study of blood T cell repertoires in COVID-19. Overall study: From the United States, Italy and Spain came samples of acute and convalescent COVID-19. PBMCs, B-cell-depleted T cells, or T cells provided the cDNA or gDNA that made up the material.

Seattle patients were enrolled while actively infected and followed longitudinally. Study processing details: Amplified reference gene primers provided the basis for estimating nucleated cell counts. The method was immunoSEQ multiplex PCR; TCRdb's version includes in-frame clones alone and lacks a portion of them. The D gene and trimming were derived from the DNA, and the V and J assignments and clone size from that table. The repertoire holds roughly 140,000 clones, with 70% to 90% as singletons. Trimming left V 2 bases short and J 8 bases short, with 15 bases between. The CDR3 loop spans 14 amino acids. Germline V CDR1 and CDR2: SNHLY, FYNNEI.

The TCR sequence derives from a woman aged 60-70 years with COVID-19, enrolled during active disease. Sample: peripheral blood. The V gene is TRBV2, the J gene TRBJ1-2; D remains unclear. The CDR3 loop is CASSEFVRSGGYTF. In DNA, the CDR3 is TGTGCCAGCAGTGAATTTGTCAGGTCAGGAGGCTACACCTTC. Based on the CDR3 plus reference TRBV2 and TRBJ1-2, the full variable domain is EPEVTQTPSHQVTQMGQEVILRCVPISNHLYFYWYRQILGQKVEFLVSFYNNEISEKSEIFDDQFSVERPDGSNFTLKIRSTKLEDSAMYFCASSEFVRSGGYTFGSGTRLTVV.